This T cell receptor beta chain was obtained from a study of OX40 agonist ivuxolimab in advanced cancers. Study background: The dose-escalation cohort was around 83% male, with a mean age of about 60 years, ranging roughly 23 to 79. Study-level findings and limits: In the 0.1 to 3.0 mg/kg range, CD4+ and CD8+ blood T cells had expanded clonally by week 6. Low normalized T-cell clonal expansion was also seen in some nonresponders.

The germline V and J ends were trimmed by 4 bases and 7 bases, with 9 bases remaining between them. The germline V gene has CDR1 SGDLS and CDR2 YYNGEE. The CDR3 is made up of 12 amino acids. Comments on this clone: As yet, its antigen is unknown.

Libraries were prepared by immunoSEQ multiplex PCR; TCRdb keeps only in-frame clonotypes and omits some of them. The sample lists about 76,000 clones, around four fifths occurring once. This TCR was recovered from an adult with an advanced solid tumor such as melanoma, head and neck, liver or kidney cancer. The sequences come from CD4+ or CD8+ T cells sorted from blood, collected in a trial of the OX40 agonist ivuxolimab. The chain employs TRBV9 and TRBJ2-1; possible D gene TRBD1, 5 bases. This CDR3 reads CASSSAGNEQFF. DNA of the CDR3: TGTGCCAGCAGCTCAGCAGGGAATGAGCAGTTCTTC.